Listed here is a single T cell receptor beta chain. Its antigen remains unknown. The study enrolled healthy HIV-negative adults without recent acute infections or vaccinations as donors. Germline CDR1 is SGHNT and CDR2 is YYREEE (reference sequence). Trimming at V came to 1 base and at J to 3 bases, leaving 1 base not matched to a gene. The CDR3 runs to 15 residues. Some clones are missing from TCRdb's copy, which holds only in-frame ones; the method was immunoSEQ multiplex PCR. The sample has around 990,000 clones, roughly 80% seen once; the top ten hold 0.7% to 0.95%. These data are taken from a study of shared clonotypes between healthy human individuals. Findings and limits, study-wide: Sharing across a few donors was seen in 4% to 6.5% of naive CD4 clonotypes.

The sequence was collected from a man in his late teens or twenties in good health. Some clones in this sample may be carry-over from other donors' samples. The sample taken for sequencing was memory CD4+ T cells from PBMCs. As for subset: CD45RA-negative fraction. This chain joins TRBV5-4 and TRBJ2-1; 10 positions agree with TRBD2. The CDR3 spells CASSLIAGGYNEQFF. The CDR3 bases are TGTGCCAGCAGCTTGATAGCGGGAGGCTACAATGAGCAGTTCTTC.